This T cell receptor (beta chain) came from a study of regulatory T cells in long-lasting Graves disease. Turning to the study itself: Antithyroid drug intake by newly diagnosed Graves' patients had lasted under 3 months.

Time point indicated: newly diagnosed GD, antithyroid drugs for less than 3 months. TCR sequences were obtained from RNA taken from PBMCs. The V segment lost 0 bases and the J segment 13 bases; nucleotides outside the gene matches: 14. Germline lookup yields CDR1 DFQATT and CDR2 SNEGSKA (reference sequence). This CDR3 region has 15 residues. Relying on iRepertoire HTBI primers and Arm-PCR of CDR3 regions, the team built TCR beta libraries. TCRdb independently ran MiXCR on the multiplex PCR reads; one entry per CDR3 protein. The sample contains 350,000 to 550,000 distinct CDR3 sequences, approximately 14% of which appear only once. The same sample was also used in a study of T cells in Graves' hyperthyroidism and ophthalmopathy. As that study records: Patients aged 18 to 65 had newly diagnosed hyperthyroidism lasting under 2 months. TCR CDR3 regions were first amplified by RT-PCR with HTBI primers.

The receptor was isolated from a woman in her 50s with Graves disease. V and J are TRBV20-1 and TRBJ1-4; TRBD1 matches 7 bases. Sequences were derived from peripheral blood mononuclear cells (PBMCs), sampled at new diagnosis, from a patient treated with antithyroid drugs. The CDR3 sequence is CSAREPGTVGIRLFF. In nucleotides, the CDR3 is TGCAGTGCTAGAGAGCCCGGGACAGTAGGTATAAGACTGTTTTTT.